This T cell receptor (beta chain) was recovered during a study of spatial heterogeneity in lung cancer. TCRdb recomputed calls from the 5' RACE reads with MiXCR, one row per CDR3 protein. The table records approximately 92,000 distinct CDR3 sequences, over 9.5% of them present only once. This clonotype was seen a handful of times. The time point is: sample taken at primary tumor resection. J lost 4 bases, V lost 1 base, and 3 bases had no gene match. Germline CDR1 reads SGHRS; CDR2 reads YFSETQ. The CDR3 contains 15 residues. Sequenced material: PBMCs, taken at surgery. This chain uses TRBV5-1 with TRBJ2-3; 10 bases align to TRBD2. This receptor was taken from a male donor with early-stage non-small cell lung cancer. The CDR3 protein is CASSLSGGAPDTQYF. Written as DNA, the CDR3 is TGCGCCAGCAGCTTGAGCGGGGGGGCCCCAGATACGCAGTATTTT.